One sample yielded the 18 T cell receptor beta chains listed below, sequenced in a study of cytomegalovirus exposure and HLA in healthy donors. PCR used 60 Vbeta primers and 13 Jbeta primers. Profiled with immunoSEQ multiplex PCR; TCRdb holds only in-frame clones, not every one. The sample yields roughly 200,000 clones, of which the top ten take up about 6.8%. The sequencing sample was made of PBMCs. All receptors derive from a man between 25 and 39 years old in good health and CMV-seronegative.

The CDR3 DNA reads TGCGCCAGCAGCTTTGGGGAGGCGGCTGGGGCCAACGTCCTGACTTTC. Encoded protein: CASSFGEAAGANVLTF. The rearrangement links TRBV5-1 to TRBJ2-6, with D perhaps matching TRBD2 (6 bases). Germline V gene sequence: CDR1 SGHRS, CDR2 YFSETQ. The length of the CDR3 is 16 residues. V was shortened by 2 bases and J by 2 bases, with 11 bases between the two germline ends.

The V call is TRBV28, the J call TRBJ2-3, with D possibly TRBD1 on 5 matching bases. The CDR3 is 15 amino acids. The V gene lost 4 bases and the J gene lost 1 base, with 12 bases spanning the gap. CDR1 and CDR2 (germline): MDHEN, SYDVKM. CDR3 in DNA: TGTGCCAGCAGTTCTCAGGGTACTCGCACAGATACGCAGTATTTT. Translating gives CASSSQGTRTDTQYF.

The chain uses TRBV19 and TRBJ2-1, with TRBD2 identical over 12 bases. This CDR3 is built from 15 residues. The germline CDR1 and CDR2 sequences are LNHDA and SQIVND (reference sequence). J gave up 14 bases and V 5 bases, and 13 bases lay outside the gene matches. Here the CDR3 reads CASSPRTSGEPIEFF. The CDR3 nucleotides read TGTGCCAGTAGTCCAAGGACTAGCGGGGAGCCGATCGAGTTCTTC.

This chain links TRBV7-3 with TRBJ1-1, with D perhaps TRBD1 (5 bases). The CDR3 spans 14 residues. Germline-derived CDR1 and CDR2 are SGHTA and FQGTGA. The germline V and J ends were trimmed by 3 bases and 1 base, with 9 bases remaining between them. CDR3 nucleotides: TGTGCCAGCAGCTTGAAGGGGCGGAACACTGAAGCTTTCTTT. Translation gives CASSLKGRNTEAFF.

The chain carries TRBV7-3 and TRBJ2-1; 9 bases agree with TRBD1. Per the germline V gene, CDR1 is SGHTA and CDR2 is FQGTGA. This CDR3 has 13 residues. Germline trimming cut 5 bases from V and 7 bases from J; bases unmatched to any gene: 3. This CDR3 reads CASSPGQGNEQFF. Here the CDR3 DNA reads TGTGCCAGCAGCCCGGGACAGGGAAATGAGCAGTTCTTC.

V and J are TRBV19 and TRBJ1-3; 9 positions match TRBD1. CDR1 is LNHDA and CDR2 is SQIVND in the germline V gene (reference sequence). The CDR3 is 16 amino acids. The ends lost 4 bases at V and 0 bases at J; junction bases unmatched: 4. The DNA for the CDR3 is TGTGCCAGTAGTACTCCGGGACAGGGCTCTGGAAACACCATATATTTT. Encoded protein: CASSTPGQGSGNTIYF.

The V and J genes are TRBV11-3 and TRBJ1-1; TRBD1 agrees at 7 bases. The CDR3 runs to 14 residues. V trimming: 4 bases; J trimming: 2 bases; junction bases outside the gene matches: 4. Germline V gene sequence: CDR1 SGHNT, CDR2 YENEEA. CDR3 in amino acids: CASSWRDSNTEAFF. CDR3 DNA: TGTGCCAGCAGCTGGAGGGACAGCAACACTGAAGCTTTCTTT.

This chain links TRBV30 with TRBJ2-2; the D gene is possibly TRBD1 (6 bases). Germline assignment: CDR1 GTSNPN and CDR2 SVGIG (reference sequence). V lost 4 bases and J lost 3, with 12 bases in between. The CDR3 covers 14 residues. The CDR3 nucleotides are TGTGCCTGGATTGGCAGGGGTGACACCGGGGAGCTGTTTTTT. Translating gives CAWIGRGDTGELFF.

V is TRBV30 and J is TRBJ1-2; 10 nucleotides line up with TRBD1. CDR3 size: 15 residues. CDR1 and CDR2 (germline): GTSNPN, SVGIG (reference sequence). V lost 3 bases to trimming and J lost 8 bases; unmatched junction nucleotides: 12. CDR3 sequence reads: CAWRIPGTGVRGYTF. The DNA for the CDR3 is TGTGCCTGGAGGATTCCCGGGACAGGGGTTCGCGGCTACACCTTC.

The rearrangement uses TRBV4-1 and TRBJ2-7; the match to TRBD1 covers 7 bases. Germline values: CDR1 MGHRA, CDR2 YSYEKL. The CDR3 is 17 residues long. The V segment lost 0 bases and the J segment 2 bases; nucleotides outside the gene matches: 10. The CDR3 DNA follows: TGCGCCAGCAGCCAAGACTGGCGGAAACAGGGGACCTACGAGCAGTACTTC. Protein: CASSQDWRKQGTYEQYF.

The chain is built from TRBV7-9 and TRBJ2-1, with D possibly matching TRBD2 (5 bases). The V gene lost 5 bases and the J gene lost 3 bases, with 11 bases spanning the gap. CDR3 length: 14 amino acids. The germline gives CDR1 SEHNR, CDR2 FQNEAQ (reference sequence). The CDR3 region is CASSPGNGYNEQFF. In DNA form, the CDR3 reads TGTGCCAGCAGCCCCGGGAATGGCTACAATGAGCAGTTCTTC.

The genes are TRBV28 and TRBJ1-2; the D is unclear. Germline CDR1 MDHEN, CDR2 SYDVKM. V was shortened by 5 bases and J by 5 bases, with 9 bases between the two germline ends. The CDR3 is made up of 12 amino acids. The CDR3: CASSTGRYGYTF. As DNA, the CDR3 is TGTGCCAGCAGTACCGGGAGGTATGGCTACACCTTC.

V is TRBV11-3 and J is TRBJ1-5, with D perhaps matching TRBD1 (5 bases). The CDR3 spans 14 residues. V lost 2 bases to trimming and J lost 3 bases, with 8 bases between them. Germline V gene data show CDR1 as SGHNT and CDR2 as YENEEA. The CDR3 DNA sequence: TGTGCCAGCAGCTTAAGGGGCTCCAATCAGCCCCAGCATTTT. Amino acid sequence: CASSLRGSNQPQHF. The full variable domain, in which reference TRBV11-3 and TRBJ1-5 provide the parts outside the CDR3, is EAGVVQSPRYKIIEKKQPVAFWCNPISGHNTLYWYLQNLGQGPELLIRYENEEAVDDSQLPKDRFSAERLKGVDSTLKIQPAELGDSAVYLCASSLRGSNQPQHFGDGTRLSIL.

J is TRBJ2-1 and V is TRBV7-8, with 8 bases matching TRBD1. Germline CDR1 reads SGHVS; CDR2 reads FQNEAQ. With V trimmed by 6 bases and J by 0 bases, 10 bases remained unmatched. The CDR3 extends over 17 amino acids. The CDR3 sequence is CASRFDRTGSSYNEQFF. The CDR3 coding sequence is TGTGCCAGCAGGTTCGACCGGACAGGGTCCTCCTACAATGAGCAGTTCTTC.

This CDR3 reads CAISEAGTSGLTDTQYF. The CDR3, as DNA: TGTGCCATCAGTGAAGCCGGGACTAGCGGCCTCACAGATACGCAGTATTTT. The chain joins TRBV10-3 to TRBJ2-3; 11 nucleotides line up with TRBD2. CDR3 size: 17 residues. The germline gives CDR1 ENHRY, CDR2 SYGVKD. Trimming at V came to 3 bases and at J to 2 bases, leaving 7 bases not matched to a gene.

The chain joins TRBV9 to TRBJ1-2; D is uncertain. The CDR3 consists of 13 residues. CDR1 is SGDLS and CDR2 is YYNGEE in the germline V gene. The V gene lost 3 bases and the J gene lost 1 base, with 7 bases spanning the gap. The CDR3 DNA reads TGTGCCAGCAGCGACTTAAGTAACTATGGCTACACCTTC. Its protein is CASSDLSNYGYTF. The complete variable domain, with remaining parts taken from reference TRBV9 and TRBJ1-2, reads DSGVTQTPKHLITATGQRVTLRCSPRSGDLSVYWYQQSLDQGLQFLIQYYNGEERAKGNILERFSAQQFPDLHSELNLSSLELGDSALYFCASSDLSNYGYTFGSGTRLTVV.

The rearrangement joins TRBV18 to TRBJ2-1, with D possibly TRBD1 on 5 matching bases. The CDR3 is 12 amino acids. Between the trimmed V and J ends, which lost 4 bases and 6 bases, there was a span of 7 bases. Germline loops: CDR1 KGHSH, CDR2 LQKENI. For the CDR3, the DNA is TGTGCCAGCTCACGGCAGGGCAATGAGCAGTTCTTC. Translating gives CASSRQGNEQFF.

The chain carries TRBV28 and TRBJ1-2, with 8 bases that match TRBD1. CDR3 length: 14 amino acids. The germline CDR1 and CDR2 sequences are MDHEN and SYDVKM. The V and J ends lost 7 bases and 8 bases, in that order; junction bases with no gene match: 12. In DNA form, the CDR3 reads TGTGCCAGCACCACCCCCCAGGGGGCGCTGGGCTACACCTTC. Residues: CASTTPQGALGYTF.